The 22 T cell receptor beta chains given below trace back to one sample, sequenced in a study of T cell repertoires in cytomegalovirus infection. TCRdb itself ran the reads through MiXCR, one entry per CDR3 protein. This sample has about 230,000 distinct CDR3 sequences, with roughly 22% found just once. Sequences were obtained from CD8+ T cells from PBMCs. These receptors originate from a human donor in good health (CMV status not recorded). Some clones in this sample may be carry-over from other donors' samples.

The J gene is TRBJ1-5, the V gene TRBV4-1; 7 bases line up with TRBD1. With V trimmed by 4 bases and J by 7 bases, 4 bases remained unmatched. The CDR3 contains 13 residues. Germline CDR1 and CDR2: MGHRA and YSYEKL. In DNA form, the CDR3 reads TGCGCCAGCAGCCTTTCACAGGGGCAGCCCCAGCATTTT. Translating it yields CASSLSQGQPQHF.

The chain couples TRBV28 to TRBJ1-1; D gene ambiguous. Germline V CDR1 and CDR2: MDHEN, SYDVKM. V dropped 1 base and J dropped 4 bases, with 7 bases sitting between them. The CDR3 length is 13 residues. For the CDR3, the DNA is TGTGCCAGCAGTTTATCGTGGAGCACTGAAGCTTTCTTT. Its protein product is CASSLSWSTEAFF. Using reference TRBV28 and TRBJ1-1 for the parts outside the CDR3, the full variable domain is DVKVTQSSRYLVKRTGEKVFLECVQDMDHENMFWYRQDPGLGLRLIYFSYDVKMKEKGDIPEGYSVSREKKERFSLILESASTNQTSMYLCASSLSWSTEAFFGQGTRLTVV.

V usage is TRBV9 and J usage is TRBJ2-1; D is undetermined. The germline V gene has CDR1 SGDLS and CDR2 YYNGEE. The V and J ends lost 4 bases and 6 bases respectively, with 17 bases between them. This CDR3 has 15 amino acids. The CDR3 here is CASSPTGSLGNEQFF. Here the CDR3 DNA reads TGTGCCAGCAGCCCAACCGGGTCCCTTGGCAATGAGCAGTTCTTC.

This clonotype is judged medium-sized (0.01 to 0.1%). The V and J genes are TRBV28 and TRBJ1-2; TRBD1 aligns across 7 bases. Germline CDR1 MDHEN, CDR2 SYDVKM. With 0 bases clipped from V and 9 bases from J, the junction kept 4 bases outside the gene matches. This CDR3 region has 13 residues. The CDR3 protein is CASSLWTGNSYTF. CDR3 DNA: TGTGCCAGCAGTTTATGGACAGGGAATAGCTACACCTTC.

V usage is TRBV20-1 and J usage is TRBJ2-7; TRBD2 aligns across 8 bases. Germline values: CDR1 DFQATT, CDR2 SNEGSKA (reference sequence). This CDR3 contains 14 residues. J was trimmed by 3 bases and V by 4 bases; bases with no gene match: 8. This CDR3 is CSAKERGPFYEQYF. The CDR3 region has the DNA TGCAGTGCTAAGGAGCGGGGGCCCTTCTACGAGCAGTACTTC.

This clonotype was found a few times. The V and J genes are TRBV5-1 and TRBJ2-7; D call uncertain. Germline values: CDR1 SGHRS, CDR2 YFSETQ. The CDR3 totals 15 residues. V shed 4 bases and J shed 3 bases, with 17 bases lying between them. CDR3 loop: CASSPQAAANYEQYF. CDR3 nucleotide sequence: TGCGCCAGCAGCCCTCAGGCGGCAGCCAACTACGAGCAGTACTTC.

At least ten counts were recorded for this clonotype. The V call is TRBV6-5, the J call TRBJ2-1; D call uncertain. The CDR3 is 15 amino acids. The V gene lost 2 bases and the J gene lost 2 bases, with 10 bases spanning the gap. Germline V gene lookup returns CDR1 MNHEY and CDR2 SVGAGI. CDR3 residues: CASSYGRAAYNEQFF. The CDR3 bases are TGTGCCAGCAGTTACGGTCGGGCTGCCTACAATGAGCAGTTCTTC.

The chain recombines TRBV12-3 or TRBV12-4 with TRBJ1-1; D possibly corresponds to TRBD1 (5 bases). V was cut by 6 bases and J by 7 bases, with 18 bases left in between. The CDR3 extends over 14 amino acids. CDR3 amino acids: CASSPAAGAVEAFF. CDR3 in DNA: TGTGCCAGCAGCCCCGCGGCTGGGGCGGTTGAAGCTTTCTTT.

This clonotype was found a few times. This chain links TRBV29-1 with TRBJ2-1; 7 nucleotides line up with TRBD1. Germline V gene data show CDR1 as SQVTM and CDR2 as ANQGSEA. The trim removed 8 bases at V and 8 bases at J, leaving 24 bases unmatched. The CDR3 has 17 residues. CDR3 sequence reads: CSPILRGSGTRDDEQFF. The CDR3, as DNA: TGCAGCCCTATCCTCAGGGGGTCCGGGACAAGGGATGATGAGCAGTTCTTC.

This clonotype was detected many times. The CDR3 spells CASSLLIWGRGFYNSPLHF. The CDR3 DNA follows: TGTGCCAGCAGCTTACTCATCTGGGGCCGGGGATTTTATAATTCACCCCTCCACTTT. The chain combines TRBV7-2 with TRBJ1-6; a weak D match, TRBD1 (5 bases). The CDR3 has 19 residues. V lost 2 bases and J lost 4, with 21 bases in between. The V gene's germline CDR1 is SGHTA and CDR2 FQGNSA.

The CDR3 region is CASIPQGQNTEAFF. Written as DNA, the CDR3 is TGTGCCAGCATCCCCCAGGGACAGAACACTGAAGCTTTCTTT. The rearrangement links TRBV6-5 to TRBJ1-1; maybe TRBD1 (6 bases). V lost 7 bases to trimming and J lost 1 base, with 13 bases between them. CDR3 length equals 14 residues. Germline CDR1 reads MNHEY; CDR2 reads SVGAGI.

This rearrangement joins TRBV10-3 to TRBJ2-5; D may be TRBD2 (6 bases). Trimming removed 0 bases from V and 2 bases from J, with 13 bases in between. The CDR3 spans 16 residues. From germline, CDR1 is ENHRY and CDR2 SYGVKD. The CDR3, as DNA: TGTGCCATCAGTGAGTCTTCGGGGAGGACTCAAGAGACCCAGTACTTC. Translating it yields CAISESSGRTQETQYF.

The chain carries TRBV7-9 and TRBJ1-5, with 7 bases matching TRBD1. With 4 bases clipped from V and 4 bases from J, the junction kept 4 bases outside the gene matches. This CDR3 is built from 14 residues. In germline, CDR1 is SEHNR, CDR2 FQNEAQ (reference sequence). The CDR3 sequence is CASSSTGPNQPQHF. The CDR3 bases are TGTGCCAGCAGCTCGACAGGGCCTAATCAGCCCCAGCATTTT.

This clonotype has only a few counts. The CDR3 region is CASSPLTGSTEAFF. In DNA, the CDR3 is TGTGCCAGCAGCCCGCTGACAGGTTCCACTGAAGCTTTCTTT. This sequence joins TRBV5-5 and TRBJ1-1, with D perhaps matching TRBD1 (6 bases). Trimming left V 4 bases short and J 4 bases short, with 14 bases between. The CDR3 extends over 14 amino acids. Germline CDR1 SGHKS, CDR2 YYEKEE (reference sequence).

There are a few counts of this clonotype. The CDR3 DNA is TGTGCCAGCAGCCCTCCGGGAGCCACCGGGGAGCTGTTTTTT. Amino acids: CASSPPGATGELFF. The chain has TRBV7-9 and TRBJ2-2, with D possibly being TRBD2 (6 bases). Germline V gene data show CDR1 as SEHNR and CDR2 as FQNEAQ (reference sequence). V lost 5 bases, J lost 4 bases, and 11 bases lay in between. CDR3 length: 14 residues.

This clonotype was counted ten times or more. The rearrangement links TRBV7-8 to TRBJ2-1; D gene unclear. This CDR3 spans 11 amino acids. The V end was cut by 5 bases, the J end by 13 bases, with 12 bases between. The germline V gene encodes CDR1 SGHVS and CDR2 FQNEAQ. CDR3 nucleotide sequence: TGTGCCAGCAGCACACCTCCCGGACAGTTCTTC. This sequence encodes CASSTPPGQFF. The whole variable domain, filled in from reference TRBV7-8 and TRBJ2-1, reads GAGVSQSPRYKVAKRGQDVALRCDPISGHVSLFWYQQALGQGPEFLTYFQNEAQLDKSGLPSDRFFAERPEGSVSTLKIQRTQQEDSAVYLCASSTPPGQFFGPGTRLTVL.

This clonotype was observed a few times. The chain combines TRBV6-6 with TRBJ1-6; TRBD1 is a possible D gene (5 bases). The germline V gene has CDR1 MNHNY and CDR2 SVGAGI (reference sequence). The CDR3 contains 16 residues. Trimming removed 4 bases at V and 13 bases at J, with 23 bases between. The CDR3 protein is CASSSRQGTELGPLHF. CDR3 bases: TGTGCCAGCAGTTCCCGCCAGGGAACAGAGCTAGGGCCCCTCCACTTT.

V gene TRBV9 combines with J gene TRBJ2-1; unclear D gene. Trimming took 3 bases from V and 6 from J, leaving 13 bases between them. CDR3 length equals 14 residues. The germline CDR1 and CDR2 sequences are SGDLS and YYNGEE. The CDR3, as DNA: TGTGCCAGCAGCGCCCCTAGGAGAAGCAATGAGCAGTTCTTC. It specifies CASSAPRRSNEQFF.

This clonotype was recorded a few times. This rearrangement joins TRBV20-1 to TRBJ2-5; D might be TRBD1 (6 bases). V dropped 5 bases and J dropped 4 bases, with 11 bases sitting between them. Germline values: CDR1 DFQATT, CDR2 SNEGSKA (reference sequence). This CDR3 has 12 residues. The CDR3 protein is CSAQDRRETQYF. CDR3 coding DNA: TGCAGTGCTCAGGACAGAAGAGAGACCCAGTACTTC.

This clonotype was picked up a small number of times. The genes are TRBV6-2 or TRBV6-3 and TRBJ2-1; 9 bases are shared with TRBD2. V dropped 2 bases and J dropped 9; count of bases not matched to a gene: 14. The CDR3 sequence is 17 residues long. Germline CDR1 MNHEY, CDR2 SVGEGT. CDR3 loop: CASSYPALAGGPLEQFF. CDR3 DNA sequence: TGTGCCAGCAGTTACCCAGCACTTGCGGGGGGGCCCCTTGAGCAGTTCTTC.

This clonotype was seen many times. The chain carries TRBV7-2 and TRBJ2-2, with TRBD2 as a possible D gene (5 bases). This CDR3 region has 12 residues. V lost 5 bases and J 7 bases, leaving 8 bases between the germline ends. Germline-derived CDR1 and CDR2 are SGHTA and FQGNSA. This CDR3 reads CASSPGFGELFF. In DNA, the CDR3 is TGTGCCAGCAGCCCGGGGTTCGGGGAGCTGTTTTTT.

The chain carries TRBV27 and TRBJ2-1; no clear D. CDR3 length equals 16 residues. Trimming removed 5 bases at V and 0 bases at J, with 14 bases between. CDR1 is MNHEY, CDR2 SMNVEV, per germline (reference sequence). CDR3 sequence (DNA): TGTGCCAGCAGTGCGTGGGCTGGCAGCTCCTACAATGAGCAGTTCTTC. It is translated as CASSAWAGSSYNEQFF.